Listed below are T cell receptor beta chains from one sample, sequenced in a study of blood T cell repertoires in COVID-19. TCRdb's table, derived via immunoSEQ multiplex PCR, lists solely in-frame clones and lacks some. In the table there are a few hundred thousand clones, around four fifths of which are singletons. Sequencing input: PBMCs or T cells enriched from blood (not recorded which). The source is a man in his thirties or forties with acute COVID-19. Both conserved end residues are part of each CDR3.

TRBV29-1,TRBJ1-2,CSVGGHGGYTF
TRBV7-9,TRBJ1-2,CASSLNTLGYTF
TRBV7-3,TRBJ1-1,CASSLQGRNTEAFF
TRBV6-2/TRBV6-3,TRBJ2-2,CASSISVTGELFF
TRBV4-3,TRBJ2-2,CASSQPGLGTNTGELFF
TRBV2,TRBJ1-2,CASMPTANGYTF
TRBV4-2,TRBJ2-3,CASSQEAPPRTDTQYF
TRBV5-8,TRBJ1-2,CASSRGLGYGYTF
TRBV28,TRBJ1-2,CASSTTGTGYTF
TRBV18,TRBJ2-2,CASSLVVLRENTGELFF
TRBV2,TRBJ2-1,CASRGLAYNEQFF
TRBV6-2/TRBV6-3,TRBJ1-1,CASSSPRRGSEAFF
TRBV7-8,TRBJ1-5,CASSFNPGTGDHSNQPQHF
TRBV4-3,TRBJ1-6,CASSQGRDSNSPLHF
TRBV30,TRBJ1-3,CAWSGGTAGNTIYF
TRBV6-5,TRBJ1-5,CATGAEQPQHF
TRBV28,TRBJ1-2,CASSYPHGYTF
TRBV9,TRBJ1-1,CASSAGGTGNTEAFF
TRBV4-1,TRBJ2-1,CASSHTDRVGNEQFF
TRBV5-4,TRBJ2-3,CASSAGQGMFSDTQYF
TRBV28,TRBJ1-4,CASRKRTGGEKLFF
TRBV5-5,TRBJ1-5,CASSIEMTGSRQPQHF
TRBV7-9,TRBJ1-2,CASSRGGYGYTF